This T cell receptor (beta chain) was captured in a study of blood T cells in healthy people across ages (dated by TCRdb to 2015 to 2017). Some background on the complete study: In model experiments, template switching captured roughly one uniquely barcoded TCR beta cDNA molecule for every two T cells. Age-related changes in TCR beta repertoire diversity were measured in the study by deep sequencing normalized with unique cDNA molecular identifiers. To avoid experimental bias, donors of different ages were spread randomly across the sequencing lanes. Donors were grouped into four age groups: young (average 16 years), middle-aged (roughly 37), aged (around 62) and long-lived (approximately 75). The study analyzed two additional independent replicas of 1 million unique cDNA reads from the same blood draw for two donors, one aged 18 to 29 and one aged 80 or older. Paper-wide results and their limitations: There was a strong correlation between observed TCR beta diversity and the percentage of naive T cells measured by flow cytometry. Compared with the aged group, the long-lived group had more naive CD4+ T cells, fewer expanded clones and increased TCR diversity, suggesting age selection. As age increased, observed TCR beta diversity per million T cells dropped in a roughly linear way, and a significant reduction was already evident by age 40. Because the CMV infection status of the donors was unknown, age-related changes in expanded clonotypes may potentially have been confounded. Since profiling was done on bulk unsorted PBMCs, naive and antigen-experienced compartments could not be conclusively compared. Estimates of total diversity based on one million sequenced T cells were considered lower bounds and underestimates.

The library was built by means of 5' RACE. TCRdb records Illumina HiSeq 2500 as the sequencer. The second PCR ran for roughly 6 to 11 cycles and used a J-beta primer mix along with a sample-barcoded 5' primer. A unique molecular identifier was introduced onto each TCR beta cDNA molecule by a template-switch 5' adaptor carrying 12 random nucleotides. Each sample yielded at least 2.5 million CDR3-containing paired-end reads. The Mint cDNA synthesis kit, primed by a TRBC-specific oligonucleotide, was used to synthesize first-strand cDNA from all RNA. Following uracil-DNA glycosylase treatment, a first 18-cycle PCR with universal primers M1SS and BC2_uni_R was performed on all cDNA. Concerning the study's data processing: Normalization of each sample was performed by random selection of 1 million high-quality reads, each carrying a distinct molecular identifier. Instead of being binned into consensus sequences, reads with shared molecular identifiers were discarded. MiTCR, with a Q25 quality threshold and the strictest error-elimination algorithm, was used for CDR3 identification, clonotype clustering and error correction. A nonparametric unseen species model using Euler transformation provided a lower-bound estimate of total TCR beta diversity. TCRdb redid the processing of the public reads, applying fastp at Q25 and MiXCR, and retained in-frame beta chains. Rows matching on CDR3 protein sequence are summarized as one entry with the most common DNA and genes. Here the V and J calls rest on TCRdb's processing, not on the authors' analysis. Across this sample there are roughly 1.6 million distinct CDR3 sequences, with 30% to 40% seen only once. The leading ten clones occupy roughly 10% of the sample.

Per the germline V gene (reference sequence), DFQATT is the CDR1 and SNEGSKA is the CDR2. The CDR3, cysteine through phenylalanine, is 14 amino acids long. The only DNA kept is the CDR3, 42 bases in frame from the first base. The 39 donors, aged 6 to 90 years, were systemically healthy Caucasian individuals from Russia. Around 10 milliliters of peripheral blood were collected from each donor into EDTA-treated Vacutainer tubes. PBMCs were isolated by Ficoll-Paque density-gradient centrifugation, with at least 6 million obtained per sample. Trizol reagent was used to extract total RNA from the PBMCs, yielding at least 5 micrograms per sample. For every donor, an aliquot of PBMCs went through flow cytometry to measure the percentages of naive CD45RAhigh/CD27high T cells. This clonotype was picked up a small number of times. What antigen it recognizes has not been identified. One end of the junction does not line up with germline, which may come from a read error.

The chain employs TRBV20-1 and TRBJ1-5; perhaps TRBD1 is the D gene, with 6 bases matching. Sequenced input: blood. The TCR sequence derives from a woman aged 25 to 39 in good health. The DNA sequence reads TGCAGTGCTATAAATACAGGGTTAAATCGGCCCCAGCATTTT. Translation gives CSAINTGLNRPQHF.